This entry describes one T cell receptor beta chain. How the authors handled the data: Estimation of nucleated cell counts relied on the amplification of reference gene primers. Repertoires were generated with immunoSEQ multiplex PCR, while TCRdb's copy carries only in-frame clones and drops some. That table supplies the V and J calls and clone size; D and trimming were determined from the DNA. The sample lists 100,000 to 150,000 clones, 88% occurring once. These data come from a study of blood T cell repertoires in COVID-19. Overall study: Samples representing acute and convalescent COVID-19 were sourced from the United States, Italy and Spain. T cells, B-cell-depleted T cells, or PBMCs supplied cDNA or gDNA.

CDR3 length: 14 amino acids. Looked up from germline, CDR1 is SGHTA and CDR2 is FQGTGA. Trimming pared 5 bases from V and 1 base from J, leaving 11 bases between. V gene TRBV7-3 combines with J gene TRBJ1-1, with D maybe TRBD1 (6 bases). Sequencing was performed on peripheral blood. The sequence was collected from a man between 65 and 85 years old with active COVID-19. This chain's CDR3 is CASSLQGTNTEAFF. The CDR3 region has the DNA TGTGCCAGCAGCCTACAGGGTACGAACACTGAAGCTTTCTTT.